The rows below give T cell receptor beta chains drawn from one sample of a study of cytomegalovirus exposure and HLA in healthy donors. Clones were sequenced by immunoSEQ multiplex PCR, and TCRdb holds only the in-frame ones, with some missing. The sample carries 90,000 to 110,000 clones, approximately 71% recorded once. Sequenced material: PBMCs. The receptors originated from a man aged 35 to 55 in good health and CMV-seronegative. Each CDR3 is given with its conserved first and last residue. D genes are given only for firm matches. A clone size is listed for some rows: how often the clone was seen (once, few, many), or a class if it is expanded.

clone_size	v_call	d_call	j_call	cdr3_aa	cdr3_nt
once	TRBV4-3	.	TRBJ1-2	CASSQGLEYGYTF	TGCGCCAGCAGCCAAGGCTTGGAGTATGGCTACACCTTC
.	TRBV4-3	TRBD1	TRBJ1-1	CASSQEWEGQGVGEAFF	TGCGCCAGCAGCCAAGAATGGGAGGGACAGGGTGTCGGTGAAGCTTTCTTT
.	TRBV5-1	.	TRBJ1-5	CASIGESNQPQHF	TGCGCCAGCATAGGGGAAAGCAATCAGCCCCAGCATTTT
.	TRBV14	.	TRBJ1-2	CASSEGRLYGYTF	TGTGCCAGCAGCGAAGGGCGGTTATATGGCTACACCTTC
.	TRBV18	TRBD2	TRBJ2-3	CASSPLAGDPSTDTQYF	TGTGCCAGCTCACCCTTAGCGGGGGACCCGAGCACAGATACGCAGTATTTT
.	TRBV5-6	.	TRBJ1-1	CASSLGGNTEAFF	TGTGCCAGCAGCTTGGGCGGGAACACTGAAGCTTTCTTT
.	TRBV18	TRBD2	TRBJ2-3	CASSLLTSGTDTQYF	TGTGCCAGCTCACTTTTGACTAGCGGCACAGATACGCAGTATTTT
.	TRBV4-3	.	TRBJ2-3	CASSQVYDQASTDTQYF	TGCGCCAGCAGCCAAGTCTACGATCAGGCCAGCACAGATACGCAGTATTTT
.	TRBV5-1	.	TRBJ2-5	CASSFQEEGSGQYF	TGCGCCAGCAGCTTCCAGGAAGAAGGGTCGGGGCAGTACTTC
.	TRBV5-1	TRBD1	TRBJ2-1	CASTPTGGSYNEQFF	TGCGCCAGCACGCCAACAGGGGGATCCTACAATGAGCAGTTCTTC
.	TRBV19	.	TRBJ2-3	CASSIRDTSSTDTQYF	TGTGCCAGTAGTATCCGGGACACCTCTAGCACAGATACGCAGTATTTT
.	TRBV5-4	TRBD2	TRBJ2-3	CASSPESGGASDTQYF	TGTGCCAGCAGCCCCGAAAGCGGGGGGGCGTCAGATACGCAGTATTTT
.	TRBV9	TRBD1	TRBJ2-3	CASSVTGAGTDTQYF	TGTGCCAGCAGCGTAACAGGGGCGGGCACAGATACGCAGTATTTT
.	TRBV4-2	.	TRBJ1-5	CASSQEAGYSNQPQHF	TGTGCCAGCAGCCAAGAAGCGGGGTATAGCAATCAGCCCCAGCATTTT
.	TRBV2	.	TRBJ2-1	CASCILGNEQFF	TGTGCCAGCTGTATACTAGGCAATGAGCAGTTCTTC
.	TRBV25-1	.	TRBJ2-7	CASSELGRGGHEQYF	TGTGCCAGCAGTGAATTAGGCAGGGGAGGGCACGAGCAGTACTTC